This T cell receptor (beta chain) was observed in a study of CD8 T cells in ankylosing spondylitis. The study, taken as a whole, reports: Matched synovial fluid from ankylosing spondylitis patients was reported to be enriched for disease-linked clones. A TCR beta motif of several highly homologous variants appeared characteristic of ankylosing spondylitis blood. Earlier authors reported some of these motif variants in reactive arthritis synovial fluid and blood.

The authors made TCR beta libraries by quantitative 5'-RACE with molecular barcodes. TCRdb re-called the 5' RACE reads with MiXCR, one entry per CDR3 protein. The sample yields about 220,000 distinct CDR3 sequences, approximately 7.4% seen once. This clonotype has only a few counts. Antigen specificity is unknown. V trimming: 4 bases; J trimming: 3 bases; junction bases outside the gene matches: 8. From germline, CDR1 is SEHNR and CDR2 FQNEAQ (reference sequence). This CDR3 has 16 residues. The TCR was taken from a male donor with ankylosing spondylitis. The rearrangement links TRBV7-9 to TRBJ1-2; 10 nucleotides line up with TRBD1. The sequenced material came from blood, either unsorted or a sorted T cell fraction (not recorded which). The CDR3 DNA sequence: TGTGCCAGCAGCTCGCCGACAGGGGGCGAGGACTATGGCTACACCTTC. Translation: CASSSPTGGEDYGYTF.